Listed here is a single T cell receptor (beta chain). Authors' analysis steps: Estimation of nucleated cell counts relied on the amplification of reference gene primers. Libraries were prepared by immunoSEQ multiplex PCR; TCRdb keeps only in-frame clonotypes and omits some of them. V, J and clone size are those of that table, while D and trimming were read from the DNA. The sample has about 39,000 clones, 80% to 90% seen once. This sample was included in a study of blood T cell repertoires in COVID-19. About the research overall: There were acute and convalescent COVID-19 samples, and they came from the United States, Italy and Spain. T cells, B-cell-depleted T cells, or PBMCs provided the cDNA or gDNA that served as material.

The ends were cut back, 4 bases at V and 1 base at J, with 7 bases in the middle. CDR1 is LNHDA and CDR2 is SQIVND in the germline V gene (reference sequence). The CDR3 is 13 amino acids. The sequence derives from a middle-aged man with active or convalescent COVID-19. The specimen sequenced was peripheral blood. The V gene is TRBV19, the J gene TRBJ1-1, with D perhaps TRBD1 (5 bases). The CDR3 DNA reads as TGTGCCAGTAGTAGGGGGGGGAACACTGAAGCTTTCTTT. It translates to CASSRGGNTEAFF.